Listed below are T cell receptor beta chains from one sample, sequenced in a study of blood T cell repertoires in COVID-19. Some clones are missing from TCRdb's copy, which holds only in-frame ones; the method was immunoSEQ multiplex PCR. The sample includes approximately 67,000 clones, around 86% seen only once; the top ten take 4% to 5.5%. The material sequenced was peripheral blood. The receptor set was obtained from a man aged 45-65 years with active COVID-19. Both conserved end residues are part of each CDR3. A D gene is named only where the DNA matches it firmly. Some rows mark clone size as missing; the rest say once, few, many or name a class of expanded clone.

abundance,d_gene,v_gene,j_gene,len,CDR3aa,CDR3nt
once,.,TRBV5-6,TRBJ2-1,15,CASSLDPGTYNEQFF,TGTGCCAGCAGCTTGGATCCAGGGACCTACAATGAGCAGTTCTTC
.,TRBD1,TRBV6-6,TRBJ2-1,15,CASRGGQGNRDEQFF,TGTGCCAGCAGAGGCGGACAGGGCAATAGAGATGAGCAGTTCTTC
few,TRBD1,TRBV30,TRBJ1-1,14,CAWRTGGGNTEAFF,TGTGCCTGGAGGACAGGGGGAGGGAACACTGAAGCTTTCTTT
.,.,TRBV11-3,TRBJ2-1,16,CASSPTGARARGEQFF,TGTGCCAGCAGCCCCACTGGGGCACGGGCTAGGGGGGAGCAGTTCTTC
.,TRBD1,TRBV29-1,TRBJ1-2,14,CSGGQGDSYYGYTF,TGCAGCGGTGGACAGGGCGACTCTTACTATGGCTACACCTTC
.,.,TRBV5-6,TRBJ2-1,13,CASSLWGANEQFF,TGTGCCAGCAGCTTGTGGGGAGCCAATGAGCAGTTCTTC
.,TRBD2,TRBV19,TRBJ2-1,15,CASIGTSGSRNEQFF,TGTGCCAGTATAGGGACTAGCGGGAGTCGGAATGAGCAGTTCTTC
.,.,TRBV5-1,TRBJ2-2,13,CASSLDGTGELFF,TGCGCCAGCAGCTTGGACGGGACCGGGGAGCTGTTTTTT
.,TRBD1,TRBV19,TRBJ1-1,14,CASSSRTGNTEAFF,TGTGCCAGTAGTAGCCGGACAGGGAACACTGAAGCTTTCTTT
.,.,TRBV18,TRBJ1-6,15,CASSPAGEYNSPLHF,TGTGCCAGCTCACCGGCAGGGGAATATAATTCACCCCTCCACTTT
.,TRBD2,TRBV9,TRBJ2-1,16,CASSVGLQREGHEQFF,TGTGCCAGCAGCGTGGGCCTCCAGCGGGAGGGCCATGAGCAGTTCTTC
.,TRBD1,TRBV7-6,TRBJ1-1,15,CASSPRQGDGTEAFF,TGTGCCAGCAGCCCGAGACAGGGTGATGGCACTGAAGCTTTCTTT
.,.,TRBV21-1,TRBJ1-1,15,CASSKQGRRNTEAFF,TGTGCCAGCAGCAAACAGGGGCGGAGGAACACTGAAGCTTTCTTT
.,.,TRBV30,TRBJ1-4,13,CAWSWGVGEKLFF,TGTGCCTGGAGTTGGGGGGTGGGTGAAAAACTGTTTTTT
few,TRBD2,TRBV5-1,TRBJ2-1,19,CASSLLGLAGAGSYNEQFF,TGCGCCAGCAGCTTACTCGGACTAGCGGGAGCGGGCTCCTACAATGAGCAGTTCTTC
.,TRBD1,TRBV9,TRBJ2-2,16,CASSLLPGQGSGELFF,TGTGCCAGCAGCCTACTGCCGGGACAGGGGTCCGGGGAGCTGTTTTTT
.,TRBD2,TRBV6-2/TRBV6-3,TRBJ2-7,15,CASSYVAGGRYEQYF,TGTGCCAGCAGTTACGTAGCGGGAGGTCGCTACGAGCAGTACTTC
.,.,TRBV19,TRBJ2-7,16,CASSIGGGVYPYEQYF,TGTGCCAGTAGTATCGGCGGAGGGGTTTATCCCTACGAGCAGTACTTC
.,TRBD2,TRBV28,TRBJ2-7,16,CASSFSGSHLLYEQYF,TGTGCCAGCAGTTTCAGCGGGAGCCATCTTCTCTACGAGCAGTACTTC
.,.,TRBV5-1,TRBJ1-1,14,CASSRIQANTEAFF,TGCGCCAGCAGCCGCATACAGGCTAACACTGAAGCTTTCTTT
.,TRBD1,TRBV28,TRBJ2-7,16,CASSPTTGQGSYEQYF,TGTGCCAGCAGCCCCACAACGGGACAGGGCTCCTACGAGCAGTACTTC
.,TRBD2,TRBV19,TRBJ2-5,13,CASKLADQETQYF,TGTGCCAGTAAACTAGCGGATCAAGAGACCCAGTACTTC
.,TRBD1,TRBV6-5,TRBJ1-3,13,CASRKTGEFTIYF,TGTGCCAGCAGAAAGACAGGGGAGTTCACCATATATTTT
.,TRBD1,TRBV5-4,TRBJ2-4,16,CASSPISGQLGNIQYF,TGTGCCAGCAGCCCCATTTCGGGACAGTTGGGAAACATTCAGTACTTC
.,TRBD1,TRBV4-2,TRBJ2-7,15,CASSQSGQGPYEQYF,TGTGCCAGCAGCCAATCGGGACAGGGGCCCTACGAGCAGTACTTC
once,.,TRBV28,TRBJ1-2,13,CASSSPRVLGYTF,TGTGCCAGCAGTTCGCCCCGGGTTTTAGGCTACACCTTC
once,.,TRBV5-5,TRBJ1-5,14,CASSLAGGNQPQHF,TGTGCCAGCAGCTTGGCAGGGGGCAATCAGCCCCAGCATTTT
.,TRBD2,TRBV30,TRBJ2-7,15,CAWSVASGKTWEQYF,TGTGCCTGGAGTGTGGCTAGCGGGAAGACTTGGGAGCAGTACTTC
.,.,TRBV11-2,TRBJ1-1,13,CASGPLTDTEAFF,TGTGCCAGCGGCCCTCTGACAGACACTGAAGCTTTCTTT
.,.,TRBV5-4,TRBJ1-3,16,CASSRRTDSSGNTIYF,TGTGCCAGCAGCCGCCGGACCGACAGCTCTGGAAACACCATATATTTT
few,.,TRBV10-3,TRBJ2-1,13,CAISPSSYNEQFF,TGTGCCATCAGTCCGAGCTCCTACAATGAGCAGTTCTTC
.,TRBD1,TRBV11-2,TRBJ1-4,15,CASSSSGTGWEKLFF,TGTGCCAGCAGCTCATCCGGGACAGGGTGGGAAAAACTGTTTTTT
.,TRBD1,TRBV7-2,TRBJ1-2,14,CASSARTGAYGYTF,TGTGCCAGCAGCGCGAGGACAGGGGCGTATGGCTACACCTTC
.,.,TRBV7-2,TRBJ2-7,13,CASTNRPPYEQYF,TGTGCCAGCACCAACAGGCCCCCCTACGAGCAGTACTTC
.,.,TRBV27,TRBJ2-1,14,CASSFLGGIGEQFF,TGTGCCAGCAGTTTTCTCGGGGGAATCGGTGAGCAGTTCTTC
.,TRBD2,TRBV11-3,TRBJ2-7,15,CASSQGLAGVNEQYF,TGTGCCAGCAGCCAAGGACTAGCGGGAGTCAACGAGCAGTACTTC
.,.,TRBV3-1/TRBV3-2,TRBJ1-2,14,CASSLQGSGSGYTF,TGTGCCAGCAGCCTACAGGGTTCTGGTAGTGGCTACACCTTC
.,.,TRBV6-6,TRBJ2-2,15,CASSLLAGPDGELFF,TGTGCCAGCAGCCTATTGGCAGGGCCTGACGGGGAGCTGTTTTTT
.,TRBD1,TRBV27,TRBJ2-7,15,CASSLSGQVAYEQYF,TGTGCCAGCAGTTTATCGGGACAGGTGGCCTACGAGCAGTACTTC